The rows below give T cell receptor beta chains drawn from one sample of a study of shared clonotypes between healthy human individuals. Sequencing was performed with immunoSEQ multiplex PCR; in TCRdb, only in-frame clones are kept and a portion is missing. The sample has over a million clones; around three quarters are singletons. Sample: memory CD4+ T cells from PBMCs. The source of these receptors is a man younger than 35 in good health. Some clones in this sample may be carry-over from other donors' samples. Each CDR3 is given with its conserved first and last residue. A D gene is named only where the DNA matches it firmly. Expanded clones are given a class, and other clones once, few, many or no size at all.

CASSHRGPGANVLTF | TGTGCCAGCAGTCACAGGGGGCCTGGGGCCAACGTCCTGACTTTC | TRBV28 | 15 | TRBJ2-6 | TRBD1 | -
CASSEEQYNEQFF | TGTGCCAGCAGTGAGGAACAGTACAATGAGCAGTTCTTC | TRBV2 | 13 | TRBJ2-1 | - | -
CASSLSRDAGYTF | TGTGCCAGCAGCTTAAGCAGGGACGCTGGCTACACCTTC | TRBV11-2 | 13 | TRBJ1-2 | - | -
CASSNQGTGELFF | TGTGCCAGCAGCAACCAGGGAACCGGGGAGCTGTTTTTT | TRBV6-4 | 13 | TRBJ2-2 | - | few
CASSPRLAGASDTQYF | TGTGCCAGCAGCCCAAGACTAGCGGGAGCTTCGGATACGCAGTATTTT | TRBV7-3 | 16 | TRBJ2-3 | TRBD2 | -
CASSPTAGSASIAVGYTF | TGTGCCAGCAGTCCCACGGCTGGCAGCGCCTCTATTGCGGTTGGCTACACCTTC | TRBV7-3 | 18 | TRBJ1-2 | - | -
CASSVDRGRQPQHF | TGTGCCAGTAGTGTTGACAGGGGACGTCAGCCCCAGCATTTT | TRBV19 | 14 | TRBJ1-5 | TRBD1 | -
CASSFSAGVGYNEQFF | TGTGCCAGCAGTTTCTCAGCTGGGGTAGGGTACAATGAGCAGTTCTTC | TRBV5-4 | 16 | TRBJ2-1 | - | -
CASSLAGRPRAQYF | TGTGCCAGTAGTTTAGCGGGCCGGCCAAGGGCGCAGTATTTT | TRBV19 | 14 | TRBJ2-3 | TRBD2 | -
CASSQGGNTEAFF | TGTGCCAGCAGCCAGGGGGGCAACACTGAAGCTTTCTTT | TRBV7-9 | 13 | TRBJ1-1 | TRBD1 | -
CASSLLGGVAFF | TGTGCCAGCAGCTTGTTAGGGGGTGTAGCTTTCTTT | TRBV7-2 | 12 | TRBJ1-1 | - | -
CAWSVLTEETQYF | TGTGCCTGGAGTGTACTGACAGAAGAGACCCAGTACTTC | TRBV30 | 13 | TRBJ2-5 | - | -
CASSYSSLAGRGTGYEQYF | TGTGCCAGCAGTTACTCCTCACTAGCGGGAAGGGGAACGGGCTACGAGCAGTACTTC | TRBV6-7 | 19 | TRBJ2-7 | TRBD2 | -
CASSLAVQGGNEQFF | TGCGCCAGCAGCTTGGCGGTCCAGGGTGGCAATGAGCAGTTCTTC | TRBV5-1 | 15 | TRBJ2-1 | - | -
CASKEGGFETQYF | TGTGCCAGCAAGGAAGGGGGTTTCGAGACCCAGTACTTC | TRBV6-1 | 13 | TRBJ2-5 | - | few
CAISERQGGAQPQHF | TGTGCCATCAGTGAGCGCCAGGGGGGTGCTCAGCCCCAGCATTTT | TRBV10-3 | 15 | TRBJ1-5 | TRBD1 | -
CASSSQGSHYGYTF | TGTGCCAGCAGCTCACAGGGGTCACACTATGGCTACACCTTC | TRBV6-6 | 14 | TRBJ1-2 | TRBD1 | -
CASSLGGGSGETQYF | TGTGCCAGCAGCCTGGGCGGGGGCTCGGGAGAGACCCAGTACTTC | TRBV5-6 | 15 | TRBJ2-5 | - | -
CASRPQGGAPIF | TGTGCCAGCAGGCCTCAGGGAGGGGCGCCGATTTTT | TRBV11-2 | 12 | TRBJ1-4 | - | -
CASSISGNTIYF | TGTGCCAGCAGCATTTCTGGAAACACCATATATTTT | TRBV25-1 | 12 | TRBJ1-3 | - | -
CASSLETLGTTIYF | TGTGCCAGCAGCTTAGAAACTTTGGGGACGACCATATATTTT | TRBV7-2 | 14 | TRBJ1-3 | - | -
CASSQGTSGNTQYF | TGTGCCAGCAGCCAAGGGACTAGCGGGAACACGCAGTATTTT | TRBV14 | 14 | TRBJ2-3 | TRBD2 | -
CASSEMGTYPWGYTF | TGTGCCAGCAGTGAAATGGGGACGTACCCCTGGGGCTACACCTTC | TRBV6-1 | 15 | TRBJ1-2 | - | -
CASRVHGGSYGYTF | TGTGCCAGCAGGGTTCACGGGGGGAGCTATGGCTACACCTTC | TRBV28 | 14 | TRBJ1-2 | - | -
CASSFSGANVLTF | TGTGCCAGCAGCTTCTCAGGGGCCAACGTCCTGACTTTC | TRBV11-1 | 13 | TRBJ2-6 | - | few
CASSQDQGGSGPSYEQYF | TGTGCCAGCAGCCAAGATCAAGGAGGTAGCGGGCCCTCCTACGAGCAGTACTTC | TRBV4-2 | 18 | TRBJ2-7 | TRBD2 | -
CASSDGWAYNEQFF | TGTGCCAGCAGTGATGGGTGGGCCTACAATGAGCAGTTCTTC | TRBV25-1 | 14 | TRBJ2-1 | - | few
CATRQGASPHNEQFF | TGTGCCACGCGACAGGGGGCTAGTCCCCACAATGAGCAGTTCTTC | TRBV19 | 15 | TRBJ2-1 | TRBD1 | -
CASSQVSFSGANVLTF | TGCGCCAGCAGCCAAGTTAGTTTTTCTGGGGCCAACGTCCTGACTTTC | TRBV4-1 | 16 | TRBJ2-6 | - | -
CASSPSQRETNEQFF | TGCGCCAGCAGCCCGAGCCAGCGGGAGACCAATGAGCAGTTCTTC | TRBV4-1 | 15 | TRBJ2-1 | TRBD2 | -
CASSDNPPAWAFF | TGTGCCAGTTCGGACAACCCCCCGGCATGGGCTTTCTTT | TRBV6-5 | 13 | TRBJ1-1 | - | -
CASSNVWTGELFF | TGTGCCAGCAGCAACGTCTGGACCGGGGAGCTGTTTTTT | TRBV5-6 | 13 | TRBJ2-2 | - | -
CASSQGSGGTGELFF | TGCGCCAGCAGCCAAGGGTCAGGTGGAACCGGGGAGCTGTTTTTT | TRBV4-1 | 15 | TRBJ2-2 | - | -
CASSSSQLSGNTIYF | TGTGCCAGCAGTTCCTCACAGCTCTCTGGAAACACCATATATTTT | TRBV28 | 15 | TRBJ1-3 | - | -
CAWARQGSSYEQYF | TGTGCCTGGGCACGACAGGGGAGCTCCTACGAGCAGTACTTC | TRBV30 | 14 | TRBJ2-7 | TRBD1 | -
CASSTEGAGELFF | TGCGCCAGCAGCACGGAAGGTGCCGGGGAGCTGTTTTTT | TRBV5-1 | 13 | TRBJ2-2 | - | -
CASSPGGGLRIQYF | TGTGCCAGCAGCCCCGGGGGGGGTTTGAGAATTCAGTACTTC | TRBV7-9 | 14 | TRBJ2-4 | TRBD2 | -
CASSLGGTVNTGELFF | TGTGCCAGCAGCTTAGGCGGGACCGTGAACACCGGGGAGCTGTTTTTT | TRBV13 | 16 | TRBJ2-2 | - | once
CASTIRGDEQFF | TGTGCCAGCACTATTAGAGGGGATGAGCAGTTCTTC | TRBV25-1 | 12 | TRBJ2-1 | - | once
CASSQERVPGAYEQYF | TGTGCCAGCAGCCAGGAAAGGGTACCGGGGGCCTACGAGCAGTACTTC | TRBV14 | 16 | TRBJ2-7 | - | -
CASSVARTSGFDTQYF | TGTGCCAGCAGCGTCGCCAGGACTAGCGGCTTCGATACGCAGTATTTT | TRBV9 | 16 | TRBJ2-3 | TRBD2 | -
CASRPGGQGAYEQYF | TGTGCCAGTAGACCAGGAGGACAGGGGGCCTACGAGCAGTACTTC | TRBV19 | 15 | TRBJ2-7 | TRBD1 | -
CASSLAGLRTGELFF | TGTGCCAGCAGCCTGGCCGGGCTTCGCACCGGGGAGCTGTTTTTT | TRBV5-5 | 15 | TRBJ2-2 | - | -
CATAGTRAGEQFF | TGTGCCACAGCGGGCACCAGAGCGGGTGAGCAGTTCTTC | TRBV2 | 13 | TRBJ2-1 | - | -
CASSPGQGEAFF | TGTGCCAGCAGCCCGGGGCAGGGTGAAGCTTTCTTT | TRBV7-3 | 12 | TRBJ1-1 | - | -
CASSGQPNTEAFF | TGTGCCAGCAGCGGACAGCCGAACACTGAAGCTTTCTTT | TRBV7-3 | 13 | TRBJ1-1 | - | few
CSVVRRTGAINYGYTF | TGCAGCGTAGTTAGACGGACAGGGGCAATTAACTATGGCTACACCTTC | TRBV29-1 | 16 | TRBJ1-2 | TRBD1 | -
CASTASGRIYNEQFF | TGCGCCAGCACCGCTAGCGGGAGAATCTACAATGAGCAGTTCTTC | TRBV5-1 | 15 | TRBJ2-1 | TRBD2 | -
CATRKDRGTEAFF | TGTGCCACCAGAAAGGACAGGGGCACTGAAGCTTTCTTT | TRBV15 | 13 | TRBJ1-1 | TRBD1 | few
CASSTGQGNTEAFF | TGTGCCAGTAGTACGGGACAGGGAAACACTGAAGCTTTCTTT | TRBV19 | 14 | TRBJ1-1 | TRBD1 | -
CASSPSASTGATIETQYF | TGTGCCAGCAGCCCCAGTGCGTCGACAGGGGCCACTATAGAGACCCAGTACTTC | TRBV7-6 | 18 | TRBJ2-5 | TRBD1 | -
CASSQGTGQGGYGYTF | TGCGCCAGCAGCCAAGGCACCGGACAGGGAGGCTATGGCTACACCTTC | TRBV4-3 | 16 | TRBJ1-2 | TRBD1 | -
CASSFGTPSTDTQYF | TGTGCCAGCAGCTTTGGGACACCTAGCACAGATACGCAGTATTTT | TRBV13 | 15 | TRBJ2-3 | - | -
CASSPPEETQYF | TGTGCCAGCAGTCCTCCAGAAGAGACCCAGTACTTC | TRBV28 | 12 | TRBJ2-5 | - | once